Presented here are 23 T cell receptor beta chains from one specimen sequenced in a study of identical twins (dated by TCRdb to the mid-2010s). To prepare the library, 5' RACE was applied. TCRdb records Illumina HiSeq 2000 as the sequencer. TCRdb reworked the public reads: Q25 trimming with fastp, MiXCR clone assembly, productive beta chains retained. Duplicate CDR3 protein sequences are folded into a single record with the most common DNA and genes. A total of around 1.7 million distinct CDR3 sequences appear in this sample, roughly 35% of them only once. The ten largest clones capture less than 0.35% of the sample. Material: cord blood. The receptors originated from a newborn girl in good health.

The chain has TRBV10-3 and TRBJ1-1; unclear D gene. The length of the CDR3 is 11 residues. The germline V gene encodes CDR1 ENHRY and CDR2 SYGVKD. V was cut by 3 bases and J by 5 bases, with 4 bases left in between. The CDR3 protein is CAISDRTEAFF. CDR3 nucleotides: TGTGCCATCAGTGACAGGACTGAAGCTTTCTTT.

The CDR3 nucleotides read TGTGCCAGCTCTCCCGACGGACATAGCAATCAGCCCCAGCATTTT. Translated: CASSPDGHSNQPQHF. The V call is TRBV18, the J call TRBJ1-5; maybe TRBD1 (5 bases). The length of the CDR3 is 15 residues. Trimming stripped 6 bases from V and 0 bases from J, with 12 bases between. CDR1 is KGHSH and CDR2 is LQKENI in the germline V gene.

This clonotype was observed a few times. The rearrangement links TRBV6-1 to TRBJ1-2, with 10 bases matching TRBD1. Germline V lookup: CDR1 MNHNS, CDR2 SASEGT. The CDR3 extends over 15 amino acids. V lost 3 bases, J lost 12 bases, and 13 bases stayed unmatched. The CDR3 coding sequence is TGTGCCAGCAGTGAGCCGGGACAGGGGTCCTGGAGAGACACCTTC. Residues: CASSEPGQGSWRDTF.

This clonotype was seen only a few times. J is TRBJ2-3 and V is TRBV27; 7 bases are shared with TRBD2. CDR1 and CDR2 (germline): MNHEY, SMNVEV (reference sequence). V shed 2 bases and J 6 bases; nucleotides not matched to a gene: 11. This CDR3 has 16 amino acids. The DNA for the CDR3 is TGTGCCAGCAGTTTAATGACGGGGCGGGAGTGGGATACGCAGTATTTT. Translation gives CASSLMTGREWDTQYF.

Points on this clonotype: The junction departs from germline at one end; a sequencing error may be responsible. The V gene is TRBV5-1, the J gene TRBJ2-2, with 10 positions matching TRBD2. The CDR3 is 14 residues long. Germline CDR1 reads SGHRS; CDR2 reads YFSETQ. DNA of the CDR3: TGCGCCAACAGCCCGTCTAGCGGGAGTGGGGAGCTGTTTTTT. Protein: CANSPSSGSGELFF.

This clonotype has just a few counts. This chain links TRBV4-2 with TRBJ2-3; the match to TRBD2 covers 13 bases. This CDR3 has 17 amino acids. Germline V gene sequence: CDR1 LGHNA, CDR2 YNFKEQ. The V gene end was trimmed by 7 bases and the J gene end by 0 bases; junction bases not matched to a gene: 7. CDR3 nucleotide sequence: TGTGCCAGCACCTCGTTACTAGCGGGAGGGAGCACAGATACGCAGTATTTT. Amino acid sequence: CASTSLLAGGSTDTQYF.

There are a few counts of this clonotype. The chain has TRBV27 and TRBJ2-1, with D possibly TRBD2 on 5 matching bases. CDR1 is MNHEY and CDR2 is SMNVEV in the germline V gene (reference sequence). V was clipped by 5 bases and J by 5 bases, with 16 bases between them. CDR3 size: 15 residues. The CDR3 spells CASSRREETHNEQFF. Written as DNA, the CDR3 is TGTGCCAGCAGTCGCCGGGAAGAGACACACAATGAGCAGTTCTTC.

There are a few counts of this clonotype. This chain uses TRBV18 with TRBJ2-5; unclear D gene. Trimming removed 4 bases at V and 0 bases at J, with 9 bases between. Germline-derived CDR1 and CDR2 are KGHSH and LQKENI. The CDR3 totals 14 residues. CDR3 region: CASSQIPYQETQYF. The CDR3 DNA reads TGTGCCAGCTCACAAATCCCATACCAAGAGACCCAGTACTTC.

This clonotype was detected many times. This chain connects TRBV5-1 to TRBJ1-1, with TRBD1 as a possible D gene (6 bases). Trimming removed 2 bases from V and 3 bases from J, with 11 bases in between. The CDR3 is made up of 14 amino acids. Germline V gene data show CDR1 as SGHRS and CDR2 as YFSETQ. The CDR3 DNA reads TGCGCCAGCAGCTTACAGGGACGGGACACTGAAGCTTTCTTT. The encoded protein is CASSLQGRDTEAFF.

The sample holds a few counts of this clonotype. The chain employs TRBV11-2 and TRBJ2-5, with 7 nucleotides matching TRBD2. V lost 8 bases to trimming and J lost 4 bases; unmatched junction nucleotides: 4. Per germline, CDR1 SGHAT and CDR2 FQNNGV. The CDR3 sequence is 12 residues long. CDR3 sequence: CASGRAGETQYF. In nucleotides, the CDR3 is TGTGCCAGCGGGAGGGCAGGAGAGACCCAGTACTTC.

CDR3 sequence reads: CSALMSAIYNSPLHF. The DNA for the CDR3 is TGCAGTGCCCTCATGTCGGCTATTTATAATTCACCCCTCCACTTT. The chain combines TRBV20-1 with TRBJ1-6; D ambiguous. Trimming left V 6 bases short and J 4 bases short, with 16 bases between. CDR3 length: 15 residues. Germline V gives CDR1 DFQATT, CDR2 SNEGSKA (reference sequence).

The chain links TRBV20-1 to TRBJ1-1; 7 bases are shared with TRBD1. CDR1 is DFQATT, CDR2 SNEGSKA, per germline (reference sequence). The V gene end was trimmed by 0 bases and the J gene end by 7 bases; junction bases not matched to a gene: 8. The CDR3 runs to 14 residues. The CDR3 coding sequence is TGCAGTGCTAGAGATCCCCCGGACAGGCTTGAAGCTTTCTTT. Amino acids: CSARDPPDRLEAFF.

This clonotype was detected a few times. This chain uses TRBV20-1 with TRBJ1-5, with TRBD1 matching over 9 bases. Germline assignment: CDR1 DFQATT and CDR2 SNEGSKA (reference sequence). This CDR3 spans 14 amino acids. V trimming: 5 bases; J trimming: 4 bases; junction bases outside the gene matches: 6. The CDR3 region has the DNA TGCAGTGCTTTACAGGGGGCGCCGAATCAGCCCCAGCATTTT. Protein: CSALQGAPNQPQHF.

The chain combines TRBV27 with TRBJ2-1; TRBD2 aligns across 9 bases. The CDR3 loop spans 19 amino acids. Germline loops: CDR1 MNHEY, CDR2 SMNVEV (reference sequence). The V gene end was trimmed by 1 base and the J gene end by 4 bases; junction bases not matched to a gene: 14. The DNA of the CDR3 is TGTGCCAGCAGTTTATTGGGGCTAGCGGGAACAGGCTCGTACAATGAGCAGTTCTTC. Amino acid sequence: CASSLLGLAGTGSYNEQFF.

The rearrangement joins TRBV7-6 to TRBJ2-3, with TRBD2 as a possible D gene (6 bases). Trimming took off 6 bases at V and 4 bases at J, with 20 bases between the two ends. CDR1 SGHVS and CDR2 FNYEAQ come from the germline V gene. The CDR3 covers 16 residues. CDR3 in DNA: TGTGCCAGCAGTCAGAACACAGCGGGTAGTGCAGATACGCAGTATTTT. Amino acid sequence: CASSQNTAGSADTQYF. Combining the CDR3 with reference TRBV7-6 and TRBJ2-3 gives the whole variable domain GAGVSQSPRYKVTKRGQDVALRCDPISGHVSLYWYRQALGQGPEFLTYFNYEAQQDKSGLPNDRFSAERPEGSISTLTIQRTEQRDSAMYRCASSQNTAGSADTQYFGPGTRLTVL.

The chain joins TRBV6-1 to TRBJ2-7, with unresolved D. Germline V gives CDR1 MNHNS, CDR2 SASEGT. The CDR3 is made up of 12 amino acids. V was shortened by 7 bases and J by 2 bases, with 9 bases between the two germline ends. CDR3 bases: TGTGCCAGCACGTCGCACCCCTACGAGCAGTACTTC. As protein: CASTSHPYEQYF.

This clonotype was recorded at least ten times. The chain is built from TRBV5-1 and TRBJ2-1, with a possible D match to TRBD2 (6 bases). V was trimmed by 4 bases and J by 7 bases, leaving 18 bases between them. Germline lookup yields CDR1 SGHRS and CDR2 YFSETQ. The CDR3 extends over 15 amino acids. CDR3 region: CASSPLSAGLNEQFF. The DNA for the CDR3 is TGCGCCAGCAGCCCCCTCTCGGCGGGGTTGAATGAGCAGTTCTTC. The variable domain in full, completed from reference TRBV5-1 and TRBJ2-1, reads KAGVTQTPRYLIKTRGQQVTLSCSPISGHRSVSWYQQTPGQGLQFLFEYFSETQRNKGNFPGRFSGRQFSNSRSEMNVSTLELGDSALYLCASSPLSAGLNEQFFGPGTRLTVL.

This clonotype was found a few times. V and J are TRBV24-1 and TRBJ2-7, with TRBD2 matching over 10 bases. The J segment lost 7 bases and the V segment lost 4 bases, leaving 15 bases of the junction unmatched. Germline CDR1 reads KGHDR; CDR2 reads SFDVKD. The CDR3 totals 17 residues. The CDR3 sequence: CATSDSSGRASYNEQYF. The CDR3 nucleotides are TGTGCCACCAGTGACTCAAGCGGGAGGGCCTCCTACAATGAGCAGTACTTC.

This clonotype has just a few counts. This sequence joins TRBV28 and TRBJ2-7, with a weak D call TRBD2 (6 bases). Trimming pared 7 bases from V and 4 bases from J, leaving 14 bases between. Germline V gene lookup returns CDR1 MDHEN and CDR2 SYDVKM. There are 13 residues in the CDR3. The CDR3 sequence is CASTLALQYEQYF. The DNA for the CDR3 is TGTGCCAGCACTCTAGCGCTGCAGTACGAGCAGTACTTC.

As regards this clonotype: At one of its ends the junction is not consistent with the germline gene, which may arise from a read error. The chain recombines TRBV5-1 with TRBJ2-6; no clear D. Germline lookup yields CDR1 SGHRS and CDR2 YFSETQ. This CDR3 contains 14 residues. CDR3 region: CASSIAAGVNVLTF. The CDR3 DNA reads TGCGCCAGCAGTATCGCTGCTGGGGTCAACGTCCTGACTTTC.

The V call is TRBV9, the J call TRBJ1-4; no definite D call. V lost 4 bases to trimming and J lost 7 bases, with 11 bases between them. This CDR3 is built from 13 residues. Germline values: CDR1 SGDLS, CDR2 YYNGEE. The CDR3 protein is CASSPGGGEKLFF. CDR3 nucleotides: TGTGCCAGCAGCCCGGGAGGAGGTGAAAAACTGTTTTTT.

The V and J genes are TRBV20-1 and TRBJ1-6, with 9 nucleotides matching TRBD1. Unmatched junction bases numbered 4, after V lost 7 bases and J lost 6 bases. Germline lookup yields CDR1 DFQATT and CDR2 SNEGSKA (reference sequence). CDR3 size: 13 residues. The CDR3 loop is CSGKQGANSPLHF. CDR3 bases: TGCAGTGGAAAACAGGGGGCTAATTCACCCCTCCACTTT.

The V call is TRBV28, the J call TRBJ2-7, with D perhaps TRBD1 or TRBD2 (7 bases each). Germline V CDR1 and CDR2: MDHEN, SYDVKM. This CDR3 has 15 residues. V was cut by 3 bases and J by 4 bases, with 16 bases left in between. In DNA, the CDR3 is TGTGCCAGCAGTTTCTTGACAGGGAGGGAATACGAGCAGTACTTC. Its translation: CASSFLTGREYEQYF.